This entry lists 9 T cell receptor beta chains sequenced from one sample in a study of blood T cells in healthy people across ages. A second PCR, run for about 7 to 12 cycles, used a sample-barcoded 5' primer plus a J-beta primer mix. TCRdb reprocessed the 5' RACE reads via MiXCR and lists one record per CDR3 protein. The sample holds over 600,000 distinct CDR3 sequences, 40% to 45% seen once. The specimen sequenced was blood. These receptors all stem from an elderly man in good health.

The chain couples TRBV20-1 to TRBJ1-2; D is undetermined. V was cut by 6 bases and J by 8 bases, with 13 bases left in between. Germline V lookup: CDR1 DFQATT, CDR2 SNEGSKA (reference sequence). The CDR3 consists of 11 residues. DNA of the CDR3: TGCAGTGCCGCGAGCCTCCCCGGCTACACCTTC. It specifies CSAASLPGYTF.

The chain has TRBV6-2 or TRBV6-3 and TRBJ2-5; 16 nucleotides agree with TRBD2. The CDR3 contains 15 residues. Germline V gene lookup returns CDR1 MNHEY and CDR2 SVGEGT. The junction had 0 bases not matched to a gene; V was cut back by 6 bases and J by 2 bases. This CDR3 reads CASRGLAGGQETQYF. The CDR3 DNA is TGTGCCAGCAGGGGACTAGCGGGGGGGCAAGAGACCCAGTACTTC.

The genes are TRBV12-3 or TRBV12-4 and TRBJ2-7; D possibly uses TRBD1 or TRBD2 (5 bases each). This CDR3 is 14 amino acids long. The V end lost 7 bases, the J end lost 6 bases, and 19 bases lay between the germline ends. The CDR3 DNA is TGTGCCAGCACCCTACGGGGCTATCAATCCGAGCAGTACTTC. Translation gives CASTLRGYQSEQYF.

This chain links TRBV12-3 or TRBV12-4 with TRBJ1-1; D not resolved. The CDR3 is made up of 13 amino acids. The V and J ends lost 6 bases and 5 bases respectively, with 13 bases between them. The DNA for the CDR3 is TGTGCCAGCAGAACCTCGACACGGACTGAAGCTTTCTTT. As protein: CASRTSTRTEAFF.

This chain joins TRBV21-1 and TRBJ2-1; the D segment call TRBD2 is taken from the table without a DNA check. TRBV21-1 is termed a pseudogene. CDR3 length: 18 amino acids. The CDR3 here is CASSSQSTSGGFLNEQFF. CDR3 nucleotides: TGTGCCAGCAGCTCCCAATCGACTAGCGGGGGTTTCCTGAATGAGCAGTTCTTC.

This clonotype was counted between two and nine times. The chain combines TRBV4-2 with TRBJ2-1; 11 nucleotides line up with TRBD2. Germline assignment: CDR1 LGHNA and CDR2 YNFKEQ. This CDR3 is 16 amino acids long. With 4 bases clipped from V and 8 bases from J, the junction kept 10 bases outside the gene matches. DNA of the CDR3: TGTGCCAGCAGCCCTTGGGTAGCGGGAGGGCCCTATGAGCAGTTCTTC. Protein product: CASSPWVAGGPYEQFF.

This chain uses TRBV4-1 with TRBJ2-2, with D perhaps TRBD2 (5 bases). This CDR3 contains 14 residues. Germline CDR1 MGHRA, CDR2 YSYEKL. The V gene lost 6 bases and the J gene lost 1 base, with 9 bases spanning the gap. CDR3 loop: CASRDRGNTGELFF. In DNA, the CDR3 is TGCGCCAGCAGAGACCGGGGGAACACCGGGGAGCTGTTTTTT.

A few counts support this clonotype. V usage is TRBV2 and J usage is TRBJ1-5; unclear D gene. Trimming removed 5 bases from V and 0 bases from J, with 8 bases in between. Germline loops: CDR1 SNHLY, CDR2 FYNNEI. CDR3 length: 14 amino acids. The CDR3 reads CASSLAFSNQPQHF. Written as DNA, the CDR3 is TGTGCCAGCAGTCTTGCTTTTAGCAATCAGCCCCAGCATTTT. The variable domain in full, completed from reference TRBV2 and TRBJ1-5, reads EPEVTQTPSHQVTQMGQEVILRCVPISNHLYFYWYRQILGQKVEFLVSFYNNEISEKSEIFDDQFSVERPDGSNFTLKIRSTKLEDSAMYFCASSLAFSNQPQHFGDGTRLSIL.

In this sample, this clonotype turned up a few times. The CDR3 sequence is CASSLRGGVQETQYF. CDR3 DNA sequence: TGTGCCAGCAGCTTAAGGGGGGGGGTCCAAGAGACCCAGTACTTC. V usage is TRBV7-2 and J usage is TRBJ2-5; D is possibly TRBD2 (7 bases). Germline CDR1 and CDR2: SGHTA and FQGNSA. The CDR3 is 15 residues long. V lost 2 bases and J 1 base, leaving 11 bases between the germline ends.